These T cell receptor beta chains were read from a single sample in a study of T cell responses to AZD1222 COVID-19 vaccine. Clones were read by immunoSEQ multiplex PCR, and TCRdb kept only the in-frame ones, dropping some. The sample has 100,000 or so clones; 90% are singletons. Sequencing used peripheral blood, obtained on day 0 of AZD1222 vaccination. The receptor source for this set is an adult in good health. Each CDR3 is given with its conserved first and last residue. D genes are given only for firm matches. Expanded clones are given a class, and other clones once, few, many or no size at all.

j_gene | abundance | d_gene | v_gene | CDR3aa | CDR3nt
TRBJ2-7 | . | TRBD1 | TRBV6-1 | CASSEQAGGVYEQYF | TGTGCCAGCAGTGAACAGGCAGGGGGTGTCTACGAGCAGTACTTC
TRBJ1-4 | . | . | TRBV19 | CASSMFSDGHVGEKLFF | TGTGCCAGTAGTATGTTTAGTGACGGGCATGTGGGGGAAAAACTGTTTTTT
TRBJ2-7 | . | TRBD2 | TRBV6-1 | CASSDQVGGSYEQYF | TGTGCCAGCAGTGACCAAGTCGGGGGGTCCTACGAGCAGTACTTC
TRBJ1-1 | . | TRBD1 | TRBV9 | CASTKDRGPYPNTEAFF | TGTGCCAGCACCAAGGACAGGGGGCCCTACCCAAACACTGAAGCTTTCTTT
TRBJ1-4 | . | . | TRBV29-1 | CSVEGLGAELFF | TGCAGCGTTGAGGGTCTCGGGGCAGAACTGTTTTTT
TRBJ1-2 | . | TRBD1 | TRBV2 | CASSEETGGVLIHGYTF | TGTGCCAGCAGTGAAGAGACAGGGGGTGTATTAATTCATGGCTACACCTTC
TRBJ2-5 | . | . | TRBV12-3/TRBV12-4 | CASSSRETQYF | TGTGCCAGCAGTTCTCGAGAGACCCAGTACTTC
TRBJ1-2 | . | TRBD1 | TRBV6-5 | CASSYSTGDGYTF | TGTGCCAGCAGTTACTCAACAGGGGATGGCTACACCTTC
TRBJ1-4 | . | TRBD1 | TRBV5-1 | CASSERDRVYGGEKLFF | TGCGCCAGCAGCGAAAGGGACAGGGTTTACGGAGGTGAAAAACTGTTTTTT
TRBJ1-2 | few | . | TRBV3-1/TRBV3-2 | CASSSQQGSYTF | TGTGCCAGCAGCTCCCAGCAGGGGAGCTACACCTTC
TRBJ1-4 | . | . | TRBV14 | CASSQGRETVGEKLFF | TGTGCCAGCAGCCAAGGACGGGAGACCGTAGGTGAAAAACTGTTTTTT
TRBJ1-1 | . | . | TRBV3-1/TRBV3-2 | CASSKRDGGWETEAFF | TGTGCCAGCAGCAAAAGGGACGGCGGGTGGGAAACTGAAGCTTTCTTT
TRBJ1-2 | . | . | TRBV28 | CASSTPGTGGDDSYGYTF | TGTGCCAGCAGTACCCCGGGTACAGGAGGGGATGACTCCTATGGCTACACCTTC
TRBJ1-5 | . | . | TRBV7-9 | CASSYGWGGNQPQHF | TGTGCCAGCAGCTACGGATGGGGGGGAAATCAGCCCCAGCATTTT
TRBJ1-4 | . | . | TRBV5-1 | CASSLGPGGKLFF | TGCGCCAGCAGCTTGGGCCCGGGCGGAAAACTGTTTTTT
TRBJ2-5 | . | TRBD1 | TRBV7-2 | CASSPATGEETQYF | TGTGCCAGCAGCCCCGCGACAGGGGAAGAGACCCAGTACTTC
TRBJ1-2 | . | . | TRBV28 | CASSFSMGDGYTF | TGTGCCAGCAGTTTTAGTATGGGGGATGGCTACACCTTC
TRBJ1-6 | . | . | TRBV7-9 | CASSVHRGTAEVGESPLHF | TGTGCCAGCAGCGTACACCGGGGGACCGCTGAGGTCGGGGAGTCACCCCTCCACTTT